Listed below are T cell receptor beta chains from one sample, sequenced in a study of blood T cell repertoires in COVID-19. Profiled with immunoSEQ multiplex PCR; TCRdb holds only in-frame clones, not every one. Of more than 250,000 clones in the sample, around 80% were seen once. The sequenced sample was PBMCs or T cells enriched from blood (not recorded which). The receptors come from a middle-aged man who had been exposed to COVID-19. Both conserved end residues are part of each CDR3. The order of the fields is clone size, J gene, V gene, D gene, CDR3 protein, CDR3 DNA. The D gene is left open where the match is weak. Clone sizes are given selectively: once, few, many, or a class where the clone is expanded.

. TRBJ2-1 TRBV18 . CASSLRQSGQAKRSYNEQFF TGTGCCAGCTCACTCCGACAGAGTGGCCAAGCTAAGCGCTCCTACAATGAGCAGTTCTTC
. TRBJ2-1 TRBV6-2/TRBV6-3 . CASSYAATGSFSNEQFF TGTGCCAGCAGTTACGCGGCGACAGGTTCATTCTCCAATGAGCAGTTCTTC
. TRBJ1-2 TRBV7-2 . CASSLRPLERGGGYTF TGTGCCAGCAGCTTACGCCCACTAGAACGGGGTGGTGGCTACACCTTC
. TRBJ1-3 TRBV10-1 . CASSTSSGNTIYF TGCGCCAGCAGTACGAGCTCTGGAAACACCATATATTTT
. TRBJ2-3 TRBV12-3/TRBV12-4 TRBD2 CASKNSAGVGYF TGTGCCAGCAAGAACTCGGCGGGAGTTGGGTATTTT
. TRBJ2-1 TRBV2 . CASSLTGDNEQFF TGTGCCAGCTCGCTTACGGGTGACAATGAGCAGTTCTTC
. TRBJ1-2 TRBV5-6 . CASSPSGSGAAGYTF TGTGCCAGCAGCCCCTCTGGTTCAGGGGCTGCTGGCTACACCTTC
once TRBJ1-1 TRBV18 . CASSPPGVTEAFF TGTGCCAGCTCACCCCCAGGGGTAACTGAAGCTTTCTTT
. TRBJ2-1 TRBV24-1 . CATSKPPRRGTPTEQFF TGTGCCACCAGTAAGCCACCCCGCCGCGGTACCCCAACTGAGCAGTTCTTC
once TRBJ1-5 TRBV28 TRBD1 CASSSGQGIDQPQHF TGTGCCAGCAGTTCGGGACAGGGGATTGATCAGCCCCAGCATTTT
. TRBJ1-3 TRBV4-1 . CASSQAGESGNTIYF TGCGCCAGCAGCCAAGCAGGGGAATCTGGAAACACCATATATTTT
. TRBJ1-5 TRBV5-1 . CASRGSPNQPQHF TGCGCCAGCAGGGGCAGTCCAAATCAGCCCCAGCATTTT
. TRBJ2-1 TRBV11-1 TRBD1 CASSLLTGGRHNEQFF TGTGCCAGCAGCTTATTGACAGGGGGGAGGCACAATGAGCAGTTCTTC
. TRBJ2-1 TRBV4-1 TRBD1 CASSQGQAPLYNEQFF TGCGCCAGCAGCCAGGGACAGGCCCCGCTATACAATGAGCAGTTCTTC
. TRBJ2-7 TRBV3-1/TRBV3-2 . CASSLRRGSGSSYEQYF TGTGCCAGCAGCCTAAGGAGGGGATCAGGGAGCTCCTACGAGCAGTACTTC
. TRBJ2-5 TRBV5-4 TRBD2 CASSLLGGETQYF TGTGCCAGCAGCCTCCTCGGGGGGGAGACCCAGTACTTC
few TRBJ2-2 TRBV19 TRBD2 CASSISPELAGGRGELFF TGTGCCAGTAGTATTTCCCCAGAACTAGCGGGAGGCCGCGGGGAGCTGTTTTTT
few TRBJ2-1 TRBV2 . CASAISSYNEQFF TGTGCCAGCGCTATAAGCTCCTACAATGAGCAGTTCTTC
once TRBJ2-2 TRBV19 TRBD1 CASSINRGVNTGELFF TGTGCCAGTAGTATCAACAGGGGAGTGAACACCGGGGAGCTGTTTTTT
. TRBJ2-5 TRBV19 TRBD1 CASSISLDRVETQYF TGTGCCAGTAGTATAAGCCTGGACAGGGTGGAGACCCAGTACTTC
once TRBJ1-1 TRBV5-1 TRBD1 CASRRAGQGKSEAFF TGCGCCAGCAGACGCGCGGGACAGGGGAAGTCTGAAGCTTTCTTT
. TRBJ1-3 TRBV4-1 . CASSPTNLAGNTIYF TGCGCCAGCAGCCCTACTAATCTGGCTGGAAACACCATATATTTT
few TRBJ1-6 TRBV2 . CASILMRSASPLHF TGTGCCAGCATACTTATGAGGTCGGCTTCACCCCTCCACTTT
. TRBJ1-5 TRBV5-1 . CASRRDGYNQPQHF TGCGCCAGCAGGCGGGACGGATACAATCAGCCCCAGCATTTT
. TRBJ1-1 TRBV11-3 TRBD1 CASSSRQGGLKDTEAFF TGTGCCAGCAGCTCCAGACAGGGGGGCTTAAAGGACACTGAAGCTTTCTTT
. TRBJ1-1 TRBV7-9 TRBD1 CASSLGQGEWNTEAFF TGTGCCAGCAGCTTAGGACAGGGGGAATGGAACACTGAAGCTTTCTTT
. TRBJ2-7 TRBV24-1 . CATSDPPGEQYF TGTGCCACCAGTGACCCGCCGGGCGAGCAGTACTTC
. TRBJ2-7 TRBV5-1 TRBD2 CASGEGLSYEQYF TGCGCCAGCGGGGAGGGGCTCTCCTACGAGCAGTACTTC
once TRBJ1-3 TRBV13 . CASSLGQLTISGNTIYF TGTGCCAGCAGCTTAGGACAGTTGACTATCTCTGGAAACACCATATATTTT
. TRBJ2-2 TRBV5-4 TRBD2 CASSGGLAGGNTGELFF TGTGCCAGCAGCGGGGGACTAGCGGGAGGAAACACCGGGGAGCTGTTTTTT
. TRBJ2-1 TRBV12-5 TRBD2 CASGLGSGAGGRNEQFF TGTGCTAGTGGTTTGGGAAGTGGGGCGGGAGGGAGAAATGAGCAGTTCTTC
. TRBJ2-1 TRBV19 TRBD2 CASTTSGRSHNEQFF TGTGCCAGTACCACTAGCGGGAGGTCTCACAATGAGCAGTTCTTC
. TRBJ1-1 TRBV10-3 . CAIRAGTEAFF TGTGCCATCCGAGCCGGCACTGAAGCTTTCTTT
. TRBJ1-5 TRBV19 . CASSMNQVNNQPQHF TGTGCCAGTAGTATGAACCAGGTTAACAATCAGCCCCAGCATTTT
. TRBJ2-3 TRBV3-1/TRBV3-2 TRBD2 CASSPLLSGRAADTQYF TGTGCCAGCAGCCCCCTACTCAGCGGGAGGGCGGCAGATACGCAGTATTTT
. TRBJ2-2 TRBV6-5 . CASSDSDFGELFF TGTGCCAGCAGCGATAGCGACTTCGGGGAGCTGTTTTTT
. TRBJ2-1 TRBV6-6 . CASSYLLRVTYNEQFF TGTGCCAGCAGTTACCTTCTGAGAGTAACCTACAATGAGCAGTTCTTC
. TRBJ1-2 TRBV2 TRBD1 CASSGGTGGYGYTF TGTGCCAGCAGTGGAGGGACAGGGGGGTATGGCTACACCTTC
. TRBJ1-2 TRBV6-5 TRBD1 CASRPTGANNGYTF TGTGCCAGCAGGCCGACAGGGGCGAATAATGGCTACACCTTC
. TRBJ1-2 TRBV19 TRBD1 CASSIGTGDGYTF TGTGCCAGTAGTATAGGGACAGGGGATGGCTACACCTTC
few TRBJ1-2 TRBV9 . CASSVGVGDGYTF TGTGCCAGCAGCGTAGGTGTAGGGGATGGCTACACCTTC
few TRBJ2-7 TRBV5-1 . CASSLGGPYEQYF TGCGCCAGCAGCTTGGGGGGGCCCTACGAGCAGTACTTC
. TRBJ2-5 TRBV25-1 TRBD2 CASSESASGRVETQYF TGTGCCAGCAGTGAATCTGCTAGCGGTAGAGTTGAGACCCAGTACTTC
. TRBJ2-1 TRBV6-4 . CASSDSGGFEQFF TGTGCCAGCAGTGACTCGGGGGGTTTTGAGCAGTTCTTC
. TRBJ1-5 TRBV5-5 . CASSLSPDQPQHF TGTGCCAGCAGCTTGTCCCCCGATCAGCCCCAGCATTTT
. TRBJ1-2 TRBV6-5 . CASSSLTSGYTF TGTGCCAGCAGTTCGTTGACAAGTGGCTACACCTTC
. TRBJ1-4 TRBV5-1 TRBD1 CASSETGTGREKLFF TGCGCCAGCAGTGAAACCGGGACAGGGCGTGAAAAACTGTTTTTT
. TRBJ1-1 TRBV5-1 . CASSLSGNLDRNTEAFF TGCGCCAGCAGCTTGTCCGGCAATCTAGACAGAAACACTGAAGCTTTCTTT
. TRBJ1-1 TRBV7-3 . CASSLFGGEGTEAFF TGTGCCAGCAGCTTATTTGGGGGCGAAGGTACTGAAGCTTTCTTT
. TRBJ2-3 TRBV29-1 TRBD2 CSGTDELAVADTQYF TGCAGCGGTACCGACGAACTAGCGGTGGCTGATACGCAGTATTTT
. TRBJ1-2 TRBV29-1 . CSVEDRGKANYGYTF TGCAGCGTTGAAGATCGGGGGAAAGCTAACTATGGCTACACCTTC
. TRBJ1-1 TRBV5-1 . CASSSGLGRGTEAFF TGCGCCAGCAGCTCGGGCCTGGGGCGGGGCACTGAAGCTTTCTTT
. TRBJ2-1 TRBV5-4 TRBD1 CASSLVGQGLVEQFF TGTGCCAGCAGCTTGGTGGGACAGGGGTTGGTAGAGCAGTTCTTC
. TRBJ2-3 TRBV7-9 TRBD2 CASSETLAGGTDTQYF TGTGCCAGCAGCGAAACATTAGCGGGAGGCACAGATACGCAGTATTTT
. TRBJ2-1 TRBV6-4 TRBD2 CASSDPGTSGGVKEQFF TGTGCCAGCAGTGACCCTGGGACTAGCGGGGGGGTAAAGGAGCAGTTCTTC
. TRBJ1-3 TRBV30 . CACSGSGNTIYF TGTGCCTGCTCAGGTTCAGGAAACACCATATATTTT
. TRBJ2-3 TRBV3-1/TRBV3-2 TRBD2 CASSQSGLAGTDTQYF TGTGCCAGCAGCCAATCGGGACTAGCGGGAACAGATACGCAGTATTTT
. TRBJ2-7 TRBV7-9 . CASSLGGWGPGSYEQYF TGTGCCAGCAGCTTGGGGGGGTGGGGGCCGGGCTCCTACGAGCAGTACTTC
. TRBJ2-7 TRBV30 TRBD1 CAWRGVQGVEVEQYF TGTGCCTGGAGGGGGGTTCAGGGGGTGGAGGTCGAGCAGTACTTC
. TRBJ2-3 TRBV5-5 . CASSLAVVQATDTQYF TGTGCCAGCAGCTTGGCAGTCGTCCAGGCTACAGATACGCAGTATTTT